This T cell receptor (beta chain) was documented in a study of post-analysis software for immune sequencing data. General study findings and limits: Strong same-batch co-clustering of samples appeared with F measure clustering. Roughly 5 TRBV segments occurring more often in patients than controls included TRBV5-6, TRBV5-1 and TRBV20-1.

Unique molecular identifiers tagged the TCR beta cDNA libraries. TCRdb analysed the PCR reads with MiXCR anew, one entry per CDR3 protein. The sample contains fewer than 850,000 distinct CDR3 sequences, 25% to 30% of which appear only once. The CDR3 has 15 amino acids. Deletions cut 6 bases from V and 7 bases from J, with 18 bases between. This clonotype was picked up a small number of times. The antigen remains undetermined. The chain couples TRBV12-3 or TRBV12-4 to TRBJ1-4; D unresolved. The clonotype originates from a girl between 5 and 17 years old with multiple sclerosis. Sequenced material: blood. Here the CDR3 DNA reads TGTGCCAGCAGCCGTATCCCGGAGGCGGGTGAAAAACTGTTTTTT. Translation: CASSRIPEAGEKLFF.